This T cell receptor (beta chain) was recovered during a study of blood T cells in healthy people across ages. Study conclusions and caveats: Aged donors had fewer naive CD4+ cells and lower diversity than long-lived donors. The recorded TCR beta diversity per million T cells decreased in a roughly linear manner with age.

This clonotype was recorded once. Its target is unknown. The CDR3 consists of 16 residues. Germline V CDR1 and CDR2: SGHVS, FQNEAQ. Germline trimming cut 2 bases from V and 5 bases from J; bases unmatched to any gene: 6. Total RNA extraction produced at least 5.5 micrograms (per sample) for the study. Then a second PCR, running about 6 to 12 cycles, was carried out with a sample-barcoded 5' primer and a J-beta primer mix. A template-switch adaptor containing 12 random nucleotides labeled each cDNA molecule. TCRdb recomputed calls from the 5' RACE reads with MiXCR, one row per CDR3 protein. The sample shows roughly 800,000 distinct CDR3 sequences, 55% to 75% of them seen only once.

This receptor was identified in a man aged 25 to 40 in good health. Material: blood. The chain uses TRBV7-8 and TRBJ2-2; 9 nucleotides agree with TRBD1. The CDR3 is CASSLRDRVDTGELFF. The CDR3 DNA follows: TGTGCCAGCAGCTTAAGGGACAGGGTTGATACCGGGGAGCTGTTTTTT.